The clone carrying this TCR beta chain was detected a few times. Time point meaning: pre-sensitization, week 0. Treatment here: therapeutic diphenylcyclopropenone sensitization with weekly scalp DPC. TCRdb ran MiXCR on the RACE reads and lists one entry per CDR3 protein. The sample records some 300,000 distinct CDR3 sequences, 4.5% to 5.5% being singletons. The source of the sample is a study of human T cells and chemical hapten exposure. Deletions cut 1 base from V and 9 bases from J, with 13 bases between. CDR3 length: 15 amino acids. Per the germline V gene, CDR1 is LGHNA and CDR2 is YSLEER. The V and J genes are TRBV4-3 and TRBJ1-6; D unclear. The origin of this receptor is a young woman with alopecia areata. Some clones in this sample may be carry-over from other donors' samples. The material sequenced was whole blood, taken in connection with sensitization to the hapten diphenylcyclopropenone (DPC). The CDR3 DNA sequence: TGCGCCAGCAGCCAAGTAATCGGTATAGTTTCACCCCTCCACTTT. Encoded protein: CASSQVIGIVSPLHF.